These 20 T cell receptor beta chains originate from one sample sequenced in a study of Ad26.COV2.S vaccination and SARS-CoV-2 variants. Repertoires were generated with immunoSEQ multiplex PCR, while TCRdb's copy carries only in-frame clones and drops some. The repertoire includes about 350,000 clones, around 84% of them detected once, and roughly 3.3% sits in the top ten. Treatment of the sample: roughly 18 received Ad26.COV2.S at low or high dose, single or two shots; roughly five received placebo; per-sample allocation not given. Sampling was done on day 63 after the first vaccine or placebo injection. This specimen consisted of peripheral blood, obtained in a trial of Ad26.COV2.S vaccine versus placebo. Receptors were obtained from a person between 18 and 59 years old who received the Ad26.COV2.S COVID-19 vaccine or a placebo.

The genes are TRBV30 and TRBJ1-3; D not resolved. From germline, CDR1 is GTSNPN and CDR2 SVGIG (reference sequence). This CDR3 is 16 amino acids long. V dropped 1 base and J dropped 0 bases, with 13 bases sitting between them. The CDR3 DNA is TGTGCCTGGAGTGGGACCGATCTAAGCTCTGGAAACACCATATATTTT. This gives the protein CAWSGTDLSSGNTIYF.

This rearrangement joins TRBV29-1 to TRBJ2-7; 9 nucleotides line up with TRBD1. The V gene end was trimmed by 7 bases and the J gene end by 3 bases; junction bases not matched to a gene: 10. There are 14 residues in the CDR3. Germline CDR1 and CDR2: SQVTM and ANQGSEA. The CDR3 nucleotides read TGCAGCGCCCGGCGGACAGGGGCCAGCTACGAGCAGTACTTC. This sequence encodes CSARRTGASYEQYF.

The chain uses TRBV28 and TRBJ2-3; 14 bases are a match to TRBD2. Germline V gene sequence: CDR1 MDHEN, CDR2 SYDVKM. Losses at the gene ends were 3 bases for V and 4 bases for J; bases not matched to a gene: 3. This CDR3 spans 16 amino acids. This chain's CDR3 is CASSFGTSGSPDTQYF. Here the CDR3 DNA reads TGTGCCAGCAGTTTCGGGACTAGCGGGAGCCCAGATACGCAGTATTTT.

The V call is TRBV11-3, the J call TRBJ2-2; 9 bases align to TRBD1. Germline trimming cut 5 bases from V and 7 bases from J; bases unmatched to any gene: 5. The germline CDR1 and CDR2 sequences are SGHNT and YENEEA. CDR3 length: 14 residues. CDR3 in amino acids: CASSQGTGNGELFF. The DNA of the CDR3 is TGTGCCAGCAGCCAAGGGACAGGGAACGGGGAGCTGTTTTTT. The variable domain in full, completed from reference TRBV11-3 and TRBJ2-2, reads EAGVVQSPRYKIIEKKQPVAFWCNPISGHNTLYWYLQNLGQGPELLIRYENEEAVDDSQLPKDRFSAERLKGVDSTLKIQPAELGDSAVYLCASSQGTGNGELFFGEGSRLTVL.

The chain couples TRBV5-4 to TRBJ1-3; D call uncertain. The CDR3 runs 15 residues. The ends were cut back, 4 bases at V and 0 bases at J, with 11 bases in the middle. Germline loops: CDR1 SGHNT, CDR2 YYREEE (reference sequence). CDR3 DNA sequence: TGTGCCAGCAGCCCCGACGGAACCTCTGGAAACACCATATATTTT. Encoded protein: CASSPDGTSGNTIYF.

This chain joins TRBV19 and TRBJ1-5; TRBD1 might be the D (5 bases). This CDR3 region has 13 residues. V was clipped by 6 bases and J by 3 bases, with 9 bases between them. CDR1 is LNHDA, CDR2 SQIVND, per germline (reference sequence). CDR3: CASSSGLNQPQHF. In nucleotides, the CDR3 is TGTGCCAGTAGCTCAGGGCTCAATCAGCCCCAGCATTTT. The full variable domain, with the rest looked up from reference TRBV19 and TRBJ1-5, is DGGITQSPKYLFRKEGQNVTLSCEQNLNHDAMYWYRQDPGQGLRLIYYSQIVNDFQKGDIAEGYSVSREKKESFPLTVTSAQKNPTAFYLCASSSGLNQPQHFGDGTRLSIL.

The J gene is TRBJ2-1, the V gene TRBV10-3; 7 bases are shared with TRBD2. CDR1 and CDR2 from the germline V gene are ENHRY and SYGVKD. V shed 3 bases and J 1 base; nucleotides not matched to a gene: 3. This CDR3 is 15 amino acids long. Here the CDR3 DNA reads TGTGCCATCAGTGATGTAGCGGGTTCCTACAATGAGCAGTTCTTC. It yields the protein CAISDVAGSYNEQFF.

The rearrangement joins TRBV10-3 to TRBJ2-1; the match to TRBD1 covers 10 bases. Germline-derived CDR1 and CDR2 are ENHRY and SYGVKD. V dropped 2 bases and J dropped 8; count of bases not matched to a gene: 9. The CDR3 has 16 amino acids. Here the CDR3 DNA reads TGTGCCATCAGTGAGCGGGACAGGGGAAGGGTCCATGAGCAGTTCTTC. It encodes CAISERDRGRVHEQFF.

The V and J genes are TRBV28 and TRBJ2-3; a weak D match, TRBD1 (7 bases). CDR3 size: 16 residues. CDR1 and CDR2 from the germline V gene are MDHEN and SYDVKM. V was cut by 2 bases and J by 0 bases, with 12 bases left in between. In nucleotides, the CDR3 is TGTGCCAGCAGTTTAGCGCGGGACAGCAGCACAGATACGCAGTATTTT. Residues: CASSLARDSSTDTQYF.

The CDR3 loop reads CASSQLGTGAETQYF. In DNA, the CDR3 is TGCGCCAGCAGCCAATTGGGGACAGGGGCTGAGACCCAGTACTTC. V is TRBV4-1 and J is TRBJ2-5, with 10 bases identical to TRBD1. With V trimmed by 2 bases and J by 5 bases, 5 bases remained unmatched. From germline, CDR1 is MGHRA and CDR2 YSYEKL. The CDR3 totals 15 residues.

V is TRBV5-6 and J is TRBJ1-6; D remains unclear. CDR3 length: 13 residues. Germline CDR1 and CDR2: SGHDT and YYEEEE. V was clipped by 4 bases and J by 9 bases, with 11 bases between them. The CDR3 protein is CASSPDEGSPLHF. CDR3 DNA sequence: TGTGCCAGCAGCCCGGATGAGGGTTCACCCCTCCACTTT.

This clone showed up just a few times. The chain combines TRBV27 with TRBJ1-2; 7 bases line up with TRBD1. The CDR3 spans 14 residues. Germline values: CDR1 MNHEY, CDR2 SMNVEV (reference sequence). The ends lost 7 bases at V and 2 bases at J; junction bases unmatched: 7. The CDR3 DNA sequence: TGTGCCAGCAAAACGGGACAGCAAAACTATGGCTACACCTTC. This encodes CASKTGQQNYGYTF.

V usage is TRBV7-9 and J usage is TRBJ2-1; 11 bases match TRBD1. The V gene end was trimmed by 3 bases and the J gene end by 7 bases; junction bases not matched to a gene: 5. Germline values: CDR1 SEHNR, CDR2 FQNEAQ (reference sequence). The CDR3 is 15 residues long. For the CDR3, the DNA is TGTGCCAGCAGCTTGACCGGGACAGGGGGGAATGAGCAGTTCTTC. This encodes CASSLTGTGGNEQFF.

J is TRBJ1-2 and V is TRBV7-2, with D perhaps matching TRBD1 (6 bases). Germline V gives CDR1 SGHTA, CDR2 FQGNSA. The CDR3 sequence is 19 residues long. Trimming left V 5 bases short and J 4 bases short, with 29 bases between. The CDR3 spells CASSPTTGQFLVPAYGYTF. In DNA form, the CDR3 reads TGTGCCAGCAGCCCAACCACCGGACAGTTTCTGGTTCCGGCCTATGGCTACACCTTC.

This clone was counted a single time. The chain has TRBV6-2 or TRBV6-3 and TRBJ2-1, with TRBD2 matching 8 bases. This CDR3 is built from 16 residues. Germline lookup yields CDR1 MNHEY and CDR2 SVGEGT. V was pared by 5 bases and J by 8 bases, with 14 bases of the junction left unmatched. CDR3 in DNA: TGTGCCAGCAGTAAAGACGGGACCGCAGCGGGGGATGAGCAGTTCTTC. Amino acids: CASSKDGTAAGDEQFF.

The J gene is TRBJ2-4, the V gene TRBV2; a weak D match, TRBD2 (5 bases). V dropped 6 bases and J dropped 7 bases, with 13 bases sitting between them. Germline V gene sequence: CDR1 SNHLY, CDR2 FYNNEI. CDR3 length: 13 residues. The CDR3 bases are TGTGCCAGCAGAACCGAAGGCGGGAACATTCAGTACTTC. Protein product: CASRTEGGNIQYF.

On this clone: In the same sample, other DNA sequences code for this CDR3. This chain connects TRBV5-1 to TRBJ1-1, with no clear D. This CDR3 is 13 amino acids long. Trimming stripped 0 bases from V and 0 bases from J, with 3 bases between. CDR1 is SGHRS and CDR2 is YFSETQ in the germline V gene. This chain's CDR3 is CASSLGMNTEAFF. CDR3 DNA: TGCGCCAGCAGCTTGGGTATGAACACTGAAGCTTTCTTT.

J is TRBJ2-5 and V is TRBV5-5, with no clear D. Trimming took off 2 bases at V and 0 bases at J, with 14 bases between the two ends. The length of the CDR3 is 16 residues. Germline assignment: CDR1 SGHKS and CDR2 YYEKEE (reference sequence). CDR3 sequence: CASSLLSLVNQETQYF. CDR3 DNA sequence: TGTGCCAGCAGCTTATTAAGTCTCGTGAACCAAGAGACCCAGTACTTC.

This clone was recorded a few times. The chain joins TRBV4-3 to TRBJ2-1; a weak D match, TRBD1 (5 bases). The CDR3 loop spans 17 amino acids. V was clipped by 4 bases and J by 0 bases, with 16 bases between them. CDR1 and CDR2 (germline): LGHNA, YSLEER. Here the CDR3 reads CASSLSQGWNSYNEQFF. The CDR3 bases are TGCGCCAGCAGCCTCAGTCAGGGCTGGAACTCCTACAATGAGCAGTTCTTC.

The chain combines TRBV27 with TRBJ2-5; 12 bases fit TRBD2. The CDR3 covers 14 residues. The V segment lost 5 bases and the J segment 3 bases; nucleotides outside the gene matches: 1. The germline CDR1 and CDR2 sequences are MNHEY and SMNVEV (reference sequence). In DNA, the CDR3 is TGTGCCAGCAGTCGACTAGCGGGAGAAGAGACCCAGTACTTC. Translating gives CASSRLAGEETQYF.